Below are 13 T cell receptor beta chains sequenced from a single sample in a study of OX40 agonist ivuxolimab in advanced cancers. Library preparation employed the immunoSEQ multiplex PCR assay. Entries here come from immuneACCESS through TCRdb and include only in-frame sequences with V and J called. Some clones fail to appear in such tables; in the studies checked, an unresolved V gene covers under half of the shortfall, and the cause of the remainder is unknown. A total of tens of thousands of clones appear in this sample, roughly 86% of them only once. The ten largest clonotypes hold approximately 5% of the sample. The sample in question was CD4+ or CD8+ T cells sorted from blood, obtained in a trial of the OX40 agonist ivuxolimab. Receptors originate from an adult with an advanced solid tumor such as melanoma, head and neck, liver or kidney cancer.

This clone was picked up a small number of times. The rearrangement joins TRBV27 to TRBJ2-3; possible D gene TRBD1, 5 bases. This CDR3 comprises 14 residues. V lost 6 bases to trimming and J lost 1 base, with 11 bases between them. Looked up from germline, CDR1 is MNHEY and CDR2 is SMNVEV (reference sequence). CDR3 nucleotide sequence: TGTGCCAGCAGCCAAGGGGTGGGCACAGATACGCAGTATTTT. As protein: CASSQGVGTDTQYF.

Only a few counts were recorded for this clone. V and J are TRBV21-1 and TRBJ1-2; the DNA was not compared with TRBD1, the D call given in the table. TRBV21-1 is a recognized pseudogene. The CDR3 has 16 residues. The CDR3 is CASSTESQGTRYGYTF. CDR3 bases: TGTGCCAGCAGCACCGAGTCACAGGGGACGAGGTATGGCTACACCTTC.

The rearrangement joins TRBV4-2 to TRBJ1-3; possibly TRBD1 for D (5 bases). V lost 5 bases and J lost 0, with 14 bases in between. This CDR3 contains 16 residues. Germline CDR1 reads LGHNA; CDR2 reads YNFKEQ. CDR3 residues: CASSSRGGSSGNTIYF. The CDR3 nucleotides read TGTGCCAGCAGCTCCCGGGGGGGGTCCTCTGGAAACACCATATATTTT.

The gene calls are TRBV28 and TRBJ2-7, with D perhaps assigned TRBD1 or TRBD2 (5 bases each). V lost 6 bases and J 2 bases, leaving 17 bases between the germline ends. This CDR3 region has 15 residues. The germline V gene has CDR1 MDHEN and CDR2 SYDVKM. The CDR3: CASSTAGTGPYEQYF. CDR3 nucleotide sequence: TGTGCCAGCAGCACCGCCGGGACCGGACCCTACGAGCAGTACTTC.

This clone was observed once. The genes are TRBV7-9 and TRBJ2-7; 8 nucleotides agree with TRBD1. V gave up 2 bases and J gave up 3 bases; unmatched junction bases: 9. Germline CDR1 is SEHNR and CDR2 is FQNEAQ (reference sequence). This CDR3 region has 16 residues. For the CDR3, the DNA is TGTGCCAGCAGCTTATCGATCGGACAGGGTATCTACGAGCAGTACTTC. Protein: CASSLSIGQGIYEQYF.

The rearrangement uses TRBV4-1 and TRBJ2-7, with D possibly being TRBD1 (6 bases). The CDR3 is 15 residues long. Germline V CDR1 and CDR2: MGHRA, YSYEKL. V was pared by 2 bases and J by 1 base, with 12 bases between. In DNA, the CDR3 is TGCGCCAGCAGCCAATACGAGGACAGTTCCTACGAGCAGTACTTC. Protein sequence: CASSQYEDSSYEQYF.

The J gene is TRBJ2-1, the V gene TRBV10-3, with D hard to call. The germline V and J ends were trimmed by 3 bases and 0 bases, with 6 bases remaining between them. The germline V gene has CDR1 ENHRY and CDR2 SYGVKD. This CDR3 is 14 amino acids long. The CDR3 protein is CAISDSFSYNEQFF. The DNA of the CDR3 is TGTGCCATCAGTGACAGTTTCTCCTACAATGAGCAGTTCTTC.

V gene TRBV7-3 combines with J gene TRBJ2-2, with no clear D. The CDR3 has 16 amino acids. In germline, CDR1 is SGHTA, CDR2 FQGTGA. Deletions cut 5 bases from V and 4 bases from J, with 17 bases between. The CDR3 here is CASSPLGVLTTGELFF. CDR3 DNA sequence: TGTGCCAGCAGCCCCCTTGGGGTTTTGACCACCGGGGAGCTGTTTTTT.

The CDR3 reads CASRSFGSTGELFF. The CDR3 DNA reads TGCGCCAGCAGGTCGTTCGGGAGCACCGGGGAGCTGTTTTTT. The gene calls are TRBV5-1 and TRBJ2-2; D may be TRBD2 (6 bases). This CDR3 is built from 14 residues. V lost 5 bases to trimming and J lost 4 bases, with 12 bases between them. Germline CDR1 is SGHRS and CDR2 is YFSETQ. Variable domain in full (rest from reference TRBV5-1 and TRBJ2-2): KAGVTQTPRYLIKTRGQQVTLSCSPISGHRSVSWYQQTPGQGLQFLFEYFSETQRNKGNFPGRFSGRQFSNSRSEMNVSTLELGDSALYLCASRSFGSTGELFFGEGSRLTVL.

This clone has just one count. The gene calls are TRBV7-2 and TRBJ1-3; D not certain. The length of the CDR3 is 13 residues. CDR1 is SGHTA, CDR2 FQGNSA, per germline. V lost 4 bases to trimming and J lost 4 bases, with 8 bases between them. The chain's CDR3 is CASSSGLGNTIYF. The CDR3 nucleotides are TGTGCCAGCAGCTCCGGATTGGGAAACACCATATATTTT.

In DNA form, the CDR3 reads TGTGCCAGCACCCCAGGGCTCACTAGCGTCACAGATACGCAGTATTTT. Protein sequence: CASTPGLTSVTDTQYF. V gene TRBV28 combines with J gene TRBJ2-3, with 7 bases matching TRBD2. V trimming: 7 bases; J trimming: 2 bases; junction bases outside the gene matches: 12. This CDR3 comprises 16 residues. CDR1 MDHEN and CDR2 SYDVKM come from the germline V gene.

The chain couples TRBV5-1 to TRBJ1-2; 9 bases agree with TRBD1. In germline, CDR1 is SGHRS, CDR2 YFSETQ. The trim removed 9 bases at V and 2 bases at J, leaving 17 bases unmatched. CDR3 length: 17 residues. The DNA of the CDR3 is TGCGCCACCAAACCGGGACAGGGCCCAATTTTAAACTATGGCTACACCTTC. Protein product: CATKPGQGPILNYGYTF.

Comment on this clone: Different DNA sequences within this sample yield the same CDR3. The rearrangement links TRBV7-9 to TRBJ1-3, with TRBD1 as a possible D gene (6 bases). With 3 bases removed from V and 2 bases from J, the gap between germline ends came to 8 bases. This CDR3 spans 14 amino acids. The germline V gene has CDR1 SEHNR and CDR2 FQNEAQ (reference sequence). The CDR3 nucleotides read TGTGCCAGCAGCTTTACAGGGACTGGAAACACCATATATTTT. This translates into CASSFTGTGNTIYF.